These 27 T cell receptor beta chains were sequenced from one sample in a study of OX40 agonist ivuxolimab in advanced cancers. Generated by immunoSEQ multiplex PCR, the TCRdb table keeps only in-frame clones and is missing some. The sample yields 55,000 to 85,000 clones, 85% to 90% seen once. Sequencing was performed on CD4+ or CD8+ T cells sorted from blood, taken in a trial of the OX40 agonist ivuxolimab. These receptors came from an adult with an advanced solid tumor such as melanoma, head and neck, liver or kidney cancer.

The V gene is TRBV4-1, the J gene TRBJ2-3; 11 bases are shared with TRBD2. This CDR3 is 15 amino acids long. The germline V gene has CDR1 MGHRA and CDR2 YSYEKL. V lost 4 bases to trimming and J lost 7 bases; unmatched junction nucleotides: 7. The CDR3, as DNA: TGCGCCAGCAGCCCTAATAGCGGGGGGGGGTATACGCAGTATTTT. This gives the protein CASSPNSGGGYTQYF.

DNA for the CDR3: TGCAGCGCTTATGGAGGACCGAACACCGGGGAGCTGTTTTTT. As protein: CSAYGGPNTGELFF. The chain links TRBV29-1 to TRBJ2-2, with D maybe TRBD2 (5 bases). The CDR3 runs to 14 residues. Germline V gene sequence: CDR1 SQVTM, CDR2 ANQGSEA. Trimming took 7 bases from V and 0 from J, leaving 12 bases between them.

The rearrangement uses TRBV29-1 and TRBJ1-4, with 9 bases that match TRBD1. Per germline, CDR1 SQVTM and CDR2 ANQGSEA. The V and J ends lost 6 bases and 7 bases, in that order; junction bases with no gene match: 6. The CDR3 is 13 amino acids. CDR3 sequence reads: CSVTGTGSEKLFF. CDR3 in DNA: TGCAGCGTCACCGGGACAGGGAGTGAAAAACTGTTTTTT.

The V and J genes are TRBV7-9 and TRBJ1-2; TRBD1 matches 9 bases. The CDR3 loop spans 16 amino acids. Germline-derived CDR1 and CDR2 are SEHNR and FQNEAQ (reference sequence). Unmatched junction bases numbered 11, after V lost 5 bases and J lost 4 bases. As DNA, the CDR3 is TGTGCCAGCAGCCCCCTCACGGGACAGGGAGGCTATGGCTACACCTTC. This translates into CASSPLTGQGGYGYTF.

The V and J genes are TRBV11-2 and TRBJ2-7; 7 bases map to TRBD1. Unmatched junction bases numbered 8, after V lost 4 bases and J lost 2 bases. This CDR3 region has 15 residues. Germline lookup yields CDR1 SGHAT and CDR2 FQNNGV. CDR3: CASSSSTGSTYEQYF. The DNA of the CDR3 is TGTGCCAGCAGCTCCTCGACAGGGTCAACCTACGAGCAGTACTTC.

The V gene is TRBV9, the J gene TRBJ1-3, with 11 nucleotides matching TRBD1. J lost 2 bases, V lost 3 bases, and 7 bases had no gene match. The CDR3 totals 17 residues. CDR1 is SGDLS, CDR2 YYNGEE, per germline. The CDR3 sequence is CASSARPGQGAGNTIYF. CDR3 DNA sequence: TGTGCCAGCAGCGCCCGGCCGGGACAGGGGGCTGGAAACACCATATATTTT. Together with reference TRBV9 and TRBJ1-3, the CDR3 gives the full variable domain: DSGVTQTPKHLITATGQRVTLRCSPRSGDLSVYWYQQSLDQGLQFLIQYYNGEERAKGNILERFSAQQFPDLHSELNLSSLELGDSALYFCASSARPGQGAGNTIYFGEGSWLTVV.

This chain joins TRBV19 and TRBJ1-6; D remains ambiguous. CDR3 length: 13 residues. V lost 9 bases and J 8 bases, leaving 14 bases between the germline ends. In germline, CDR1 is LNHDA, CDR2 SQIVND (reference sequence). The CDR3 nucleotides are TGTGCCAGCGGCGGTGTATTATATTCACCCCTCCACTTT. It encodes CASGGVLYSPLHF.

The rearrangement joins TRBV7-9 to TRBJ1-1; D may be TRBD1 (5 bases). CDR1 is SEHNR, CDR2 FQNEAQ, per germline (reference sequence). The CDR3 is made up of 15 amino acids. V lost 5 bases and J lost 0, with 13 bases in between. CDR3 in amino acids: CASSTRQTMNTEAFF. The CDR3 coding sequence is TGTGCCAGCAGCACGAGACAGACCATGAACACTGAAGCTTTCTTT.

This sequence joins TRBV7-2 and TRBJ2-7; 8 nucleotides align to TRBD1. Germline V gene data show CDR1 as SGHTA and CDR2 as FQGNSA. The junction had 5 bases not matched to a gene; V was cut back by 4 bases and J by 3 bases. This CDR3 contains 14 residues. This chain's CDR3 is CASSYGQGSYEQYF. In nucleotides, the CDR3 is TGTGCCAGCAGCTATGGACAGGGTAGCTACGAGCAGTACTTC.

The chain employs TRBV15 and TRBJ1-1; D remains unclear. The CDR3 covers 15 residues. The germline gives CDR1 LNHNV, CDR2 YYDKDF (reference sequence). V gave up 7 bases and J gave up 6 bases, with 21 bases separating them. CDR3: CATIPGMGGWAEAFF. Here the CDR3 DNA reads TGTGCCACCATCCCCGGAATGGGAGGGTGGGCTGAAGCTTTCTTT.

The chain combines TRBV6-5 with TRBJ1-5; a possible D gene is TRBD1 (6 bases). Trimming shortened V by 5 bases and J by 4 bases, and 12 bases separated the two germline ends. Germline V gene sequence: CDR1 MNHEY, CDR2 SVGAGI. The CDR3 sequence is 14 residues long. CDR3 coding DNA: TGTGCCAGCAGTAAGCGACAGGTTAATCAGCCCCAGCATTTT. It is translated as CASSKRQVNQPQHF.

The CDR3 sequence: CASSQETGGGTEAFF. The DNA for the CDR3 is TGCGCCAGCAGCCAAGAGACAGGGGGCGGCACTGAAGCTTTCTTT. The V gene is TRBV4-3, the J gene TRBJ1-1; TRBD1 aligns across 10 bases. The CDR3 has 15 residues. Trimming took 0 bases from V and 4 from J; bases not matched to a gene: 2. CDR1 is LGHNA and CDR2 is YSLEER in the germline V gene.

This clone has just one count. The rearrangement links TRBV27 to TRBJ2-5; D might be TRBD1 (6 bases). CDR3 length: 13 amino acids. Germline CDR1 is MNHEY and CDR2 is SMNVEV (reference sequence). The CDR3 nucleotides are TGTGCTACCAGCAGTGTACAGGGTGGTGGCCAGTACTTC. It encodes CATSSVQGGGQYF.

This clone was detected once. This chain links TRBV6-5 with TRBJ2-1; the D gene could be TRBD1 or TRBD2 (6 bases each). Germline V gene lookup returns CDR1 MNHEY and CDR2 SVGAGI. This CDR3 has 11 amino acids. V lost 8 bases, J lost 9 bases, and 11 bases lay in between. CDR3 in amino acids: CASGGGGEQFF. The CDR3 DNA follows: TGTGCCAGCGGAGGAGGGGGTGAGCAGTTCTTC.

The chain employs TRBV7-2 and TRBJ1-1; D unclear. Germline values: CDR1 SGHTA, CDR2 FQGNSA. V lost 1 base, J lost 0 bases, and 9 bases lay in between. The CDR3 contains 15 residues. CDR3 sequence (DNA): TGTGCCAGCAGCTTAGAGGGTTGGATGAACACTGAAGCTTTCTTT. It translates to CASSLEGWMNTEAFF.

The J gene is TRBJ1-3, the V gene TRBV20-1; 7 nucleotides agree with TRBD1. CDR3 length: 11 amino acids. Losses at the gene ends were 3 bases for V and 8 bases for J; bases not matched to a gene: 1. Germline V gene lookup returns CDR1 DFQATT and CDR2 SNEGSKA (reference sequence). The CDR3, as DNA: TGCAGTGCTAGTCAGGGGGACACCATATATTTT. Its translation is CSASQGDTIYF.

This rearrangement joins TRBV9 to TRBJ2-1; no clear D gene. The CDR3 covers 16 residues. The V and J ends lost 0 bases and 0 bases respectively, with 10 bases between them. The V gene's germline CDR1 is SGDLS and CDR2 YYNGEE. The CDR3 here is CASSVGGQSSYNEQFF. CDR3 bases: TGTGCCAGCAGCGTAGGAGGTCAGAGCTCCTACAATGAGCAGTTCTTC.

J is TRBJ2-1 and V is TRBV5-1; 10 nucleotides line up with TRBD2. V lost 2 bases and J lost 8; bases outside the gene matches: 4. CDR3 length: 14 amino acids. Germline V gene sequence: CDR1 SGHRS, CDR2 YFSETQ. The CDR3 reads CASSFLAGEYEQFF. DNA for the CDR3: TGCGCCAGCAGCTTCCTAGCGGGGGAGTATGAGCAGTTCTTC.

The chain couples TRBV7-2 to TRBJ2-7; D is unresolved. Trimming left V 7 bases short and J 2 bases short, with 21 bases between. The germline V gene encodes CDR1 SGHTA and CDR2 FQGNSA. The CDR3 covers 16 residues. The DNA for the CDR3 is TGTGCCAGCACCCAGCAAGGGTCAGGCGTTCCCTACGAGCAGTACTTC. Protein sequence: CASTQQGSGVPYEQYF. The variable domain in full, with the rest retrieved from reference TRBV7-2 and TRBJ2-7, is GAGVSQSPSNKVTEKGKDVELRCDPISGHTALYWYRQSLGQGLEFLIYFQGNSAPDKSGLPSDRFSAERTGGSVSTLTIQRTQQEDSAVYLCASTQQGSGVPYEQYFGPGTRLTVT.

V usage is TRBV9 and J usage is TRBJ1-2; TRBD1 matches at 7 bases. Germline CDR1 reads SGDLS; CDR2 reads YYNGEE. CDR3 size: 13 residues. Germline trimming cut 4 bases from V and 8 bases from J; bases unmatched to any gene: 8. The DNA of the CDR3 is TGTGCCAGCAGCCCTAGCTACAGGGGCGGCTACACCTTC. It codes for CASSPSYRGGYTF.

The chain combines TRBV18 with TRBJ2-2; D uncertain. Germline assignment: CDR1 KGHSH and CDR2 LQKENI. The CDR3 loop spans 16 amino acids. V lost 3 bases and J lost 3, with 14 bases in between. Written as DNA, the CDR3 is TGTGCCAGCTCACCCCAGGCTTTTCGGGACACCGGGGAGCTGTTTTTT. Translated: CASSPQAFRDTGELFF.

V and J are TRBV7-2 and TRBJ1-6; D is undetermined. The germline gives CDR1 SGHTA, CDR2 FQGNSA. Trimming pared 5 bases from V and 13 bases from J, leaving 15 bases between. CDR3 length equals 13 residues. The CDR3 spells CASSAQPPDPLHF. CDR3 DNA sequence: TGTGCCAGCAGCGCACAGCCCCCAGATCCCCTCCACTTT.

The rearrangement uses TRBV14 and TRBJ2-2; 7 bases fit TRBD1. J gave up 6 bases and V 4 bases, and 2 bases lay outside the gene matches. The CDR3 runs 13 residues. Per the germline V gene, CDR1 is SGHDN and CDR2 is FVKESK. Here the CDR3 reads CASSRQGAGELFF. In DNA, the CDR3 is TGTGCCAGCAGCCGACAGGGCGCCGGGGAGCTGTTTTTT.

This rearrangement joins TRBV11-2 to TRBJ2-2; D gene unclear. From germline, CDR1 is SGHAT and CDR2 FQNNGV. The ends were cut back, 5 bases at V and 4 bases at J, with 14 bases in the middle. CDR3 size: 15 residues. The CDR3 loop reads CASSPRWQITGELFF. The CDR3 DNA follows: TGTGCCAGCAGCCCACGATGGCAGATCACCGGGGAGCTGTTTTTT.

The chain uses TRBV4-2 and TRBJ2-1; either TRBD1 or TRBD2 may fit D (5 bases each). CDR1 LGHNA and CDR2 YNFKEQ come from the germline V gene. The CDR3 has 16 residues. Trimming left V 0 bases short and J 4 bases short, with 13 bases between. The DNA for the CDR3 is TGTGCCAGCAGCCAAGATAAGGGGACGGTATACAATGAGCAGTTCTTC. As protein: CASSQDKGTVYNEQFF.

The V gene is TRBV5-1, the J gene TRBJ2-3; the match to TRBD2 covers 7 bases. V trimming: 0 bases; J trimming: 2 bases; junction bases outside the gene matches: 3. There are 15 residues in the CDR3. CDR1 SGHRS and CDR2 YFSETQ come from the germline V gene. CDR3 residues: CASSLASGYTDTQYF. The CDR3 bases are TGCGCCAGCAGCTTGGCTAGCGGATACACAGATACGCAGTATTTT.

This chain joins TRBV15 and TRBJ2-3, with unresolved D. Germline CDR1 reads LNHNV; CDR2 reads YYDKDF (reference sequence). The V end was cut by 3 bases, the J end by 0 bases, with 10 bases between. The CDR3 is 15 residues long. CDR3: CATSRVSTSTDTQYF. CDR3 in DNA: TGTGCCACCAGCAGGGTGTCTACTAGCACAGATACGCAGTATTTT.